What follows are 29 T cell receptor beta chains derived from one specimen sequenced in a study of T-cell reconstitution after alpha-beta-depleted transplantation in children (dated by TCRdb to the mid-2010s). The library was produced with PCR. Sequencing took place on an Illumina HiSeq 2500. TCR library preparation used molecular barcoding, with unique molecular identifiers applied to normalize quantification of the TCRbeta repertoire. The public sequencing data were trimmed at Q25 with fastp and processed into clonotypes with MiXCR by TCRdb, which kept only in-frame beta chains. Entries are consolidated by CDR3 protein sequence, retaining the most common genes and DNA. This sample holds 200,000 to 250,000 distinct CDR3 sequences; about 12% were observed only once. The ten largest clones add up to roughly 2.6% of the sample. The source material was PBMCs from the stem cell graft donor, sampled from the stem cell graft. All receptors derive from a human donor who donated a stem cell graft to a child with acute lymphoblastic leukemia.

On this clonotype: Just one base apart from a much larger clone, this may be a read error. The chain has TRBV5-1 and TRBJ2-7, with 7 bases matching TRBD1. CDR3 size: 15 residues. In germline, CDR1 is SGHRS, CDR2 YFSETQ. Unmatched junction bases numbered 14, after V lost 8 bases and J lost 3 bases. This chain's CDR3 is CARTPRGTANYEQYF. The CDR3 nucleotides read TGCGCCAGGACACCCCGTGGGACAGCCAACTACGAGCAGTACTTC.

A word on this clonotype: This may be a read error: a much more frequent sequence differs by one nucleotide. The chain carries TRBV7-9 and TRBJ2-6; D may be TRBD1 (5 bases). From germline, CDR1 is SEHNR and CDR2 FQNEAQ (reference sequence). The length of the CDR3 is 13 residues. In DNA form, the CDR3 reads TGTGCCAGCGATGACGGTGGGGCCAACGGCCTGACTTTC. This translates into CASDDGGANGLTF.

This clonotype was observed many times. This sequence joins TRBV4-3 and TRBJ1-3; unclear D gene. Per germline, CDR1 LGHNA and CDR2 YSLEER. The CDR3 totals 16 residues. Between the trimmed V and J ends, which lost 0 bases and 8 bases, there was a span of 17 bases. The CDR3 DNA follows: TGCGCCAGCAGCCAAGATTTTTATGGCGAAGCAGACACCATATATTTT. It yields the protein CASSQDFYGEADTIYF.

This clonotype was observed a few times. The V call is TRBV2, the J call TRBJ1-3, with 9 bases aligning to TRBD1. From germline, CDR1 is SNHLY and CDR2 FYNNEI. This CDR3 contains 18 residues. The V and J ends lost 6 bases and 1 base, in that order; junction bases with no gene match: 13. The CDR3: CASSGTSTGGLSGNTIYF. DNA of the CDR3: TGTGCCAGCAGCGGTACTTCGACAGGGGGATTGTCTGGAAACACCATATATTTT.

The CDR3 sequence: CASSLRDRVVSPLHF. In nucleotides, the CDR3 is TGTGCCAGCAGCTTAAGGGACAGGGTTGTATCACCCCTCCACTTT. The chain is built from TRBV7-2 and TRBJ1-6; 9 bases agree with TRBD1. The germline V gene encodes CDR1 SGHTA and CDR2 FQGNSA. Germline trimming cut 2 bases from V and 10 bases from J; bases unmatched to any gene: 6. The CDR3 runs to 15 residues.

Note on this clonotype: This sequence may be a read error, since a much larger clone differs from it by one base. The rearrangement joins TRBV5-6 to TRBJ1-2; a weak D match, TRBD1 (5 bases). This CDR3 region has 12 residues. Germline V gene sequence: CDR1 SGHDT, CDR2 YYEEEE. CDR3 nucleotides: TGTGCCAGCAGGACAGCTAACTATGGCTTCACCTTC. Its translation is CASRTANYGFTF.

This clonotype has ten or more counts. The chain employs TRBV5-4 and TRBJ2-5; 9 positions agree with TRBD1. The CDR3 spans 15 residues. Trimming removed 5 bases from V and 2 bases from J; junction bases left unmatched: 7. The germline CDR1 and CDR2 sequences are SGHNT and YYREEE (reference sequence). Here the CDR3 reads CASSRGTGIQETQYF. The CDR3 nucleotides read TGTGCCAGCAGTCGCGGGACAGGGATACAAGAGACCCAGTACTTC.

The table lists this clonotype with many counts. The CDR3 sequence: CASSSTGVGYTEAFF. CDR3 bases: TGTGCCAGCAGTTCAACAGGGGTAGGGTACACTGAAGCTTTCTTT. The chain combines TRBV27 with TRBJ1-1; 7 nucleotides agree with TRBD1. CDR1 MNHEY and CDR2 SMNVEV come from the germline V gene (reference sequence). The CDR3 is 15 residues long. J was trimmed by 3 bases and V by 4 bases; bases with no gene match: 8.

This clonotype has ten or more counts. The CDR3 protein is CASSQGVAGTYEQYF. CDR3 in DNA: TGCGCCAGCAGCCAAGGGGTAGCGGGGACCTACGAGCAGTACTTC. The rearrangement links TRBV4-1 to TRBJ2-7, with TRBD2 identical over 8 bases. V trimming: 1 base; J trimming: 2 bases; junction bases outside the gene matches: 4. CDR1 is MGHRA, CDR2 YSYEKL, per germline. The CDR3 runs to 15 residues.

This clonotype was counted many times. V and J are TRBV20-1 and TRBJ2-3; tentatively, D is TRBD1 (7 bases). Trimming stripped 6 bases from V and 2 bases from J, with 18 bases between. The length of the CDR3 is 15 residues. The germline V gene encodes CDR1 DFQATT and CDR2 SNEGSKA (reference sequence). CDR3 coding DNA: TGCAGTGCCCGGAGGGCACAGGGGAACACAGATACGCAGTATTTT. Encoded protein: CSARRAQGNTDTQYF.

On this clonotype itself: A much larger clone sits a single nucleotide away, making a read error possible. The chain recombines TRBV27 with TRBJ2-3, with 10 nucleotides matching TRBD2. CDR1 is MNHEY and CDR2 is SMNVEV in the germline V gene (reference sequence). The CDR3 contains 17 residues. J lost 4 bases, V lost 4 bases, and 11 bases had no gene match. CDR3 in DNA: TGTGCCAGCAGTTCGCTAGCGGGAGTGCCAATTTCAGATACGCAGTATTTT. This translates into CASSSLAGVPISDTQYF.

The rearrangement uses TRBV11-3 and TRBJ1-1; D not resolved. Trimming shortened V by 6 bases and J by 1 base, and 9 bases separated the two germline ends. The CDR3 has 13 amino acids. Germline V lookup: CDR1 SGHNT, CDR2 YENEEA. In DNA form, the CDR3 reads TGTGCCAGCAGGCGGTACCCGAACACTGAAGCTTTCTTT. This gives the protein CASRRYPNTEAFF.

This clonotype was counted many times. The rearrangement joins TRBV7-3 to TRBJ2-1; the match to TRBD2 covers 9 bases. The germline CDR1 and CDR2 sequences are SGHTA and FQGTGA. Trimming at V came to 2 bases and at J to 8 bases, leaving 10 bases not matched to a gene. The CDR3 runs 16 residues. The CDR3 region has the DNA TGTGCCAGCAGCTTAGTAAGCTCTAGCGGGATGGATGAGCAGTTCTTC. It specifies CASSLVSSSGMDEQFF.

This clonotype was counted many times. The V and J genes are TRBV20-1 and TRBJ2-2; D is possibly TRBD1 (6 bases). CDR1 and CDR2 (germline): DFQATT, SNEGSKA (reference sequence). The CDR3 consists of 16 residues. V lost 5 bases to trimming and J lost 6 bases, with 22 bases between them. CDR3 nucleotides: TGCAGTGCTGATACACCACACCCGACAGGCTCCGGGGAGCTGTTTTTT. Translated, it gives CSADTPHPTGSGELFF.

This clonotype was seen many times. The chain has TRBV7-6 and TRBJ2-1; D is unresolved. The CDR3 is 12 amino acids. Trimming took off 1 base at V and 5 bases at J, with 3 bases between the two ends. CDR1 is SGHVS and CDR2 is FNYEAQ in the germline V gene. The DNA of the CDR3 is TGTGCCAGCAGCTTAGTTGACAATGAGCAGTTCTTC. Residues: CASSLVDNEQFF.

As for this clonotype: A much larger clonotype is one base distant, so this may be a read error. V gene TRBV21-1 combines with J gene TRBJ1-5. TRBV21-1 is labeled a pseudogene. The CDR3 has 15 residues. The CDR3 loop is CASSKAATLNPPQHF. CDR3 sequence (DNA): TGTGCCAGCAGCAAAGCTGCGACACTGAATCCGCCCCAGCATTTT.

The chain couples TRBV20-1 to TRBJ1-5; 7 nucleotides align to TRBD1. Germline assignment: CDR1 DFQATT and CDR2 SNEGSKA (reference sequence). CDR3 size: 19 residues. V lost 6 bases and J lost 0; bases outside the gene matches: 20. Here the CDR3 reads CSADTRLIQGRSSNQPQHF. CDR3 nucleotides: TGCAGTGCGGATACCAGGCTAATACAGGGGCGGAGTAGCAATCAGCCCCAGCATTTT.

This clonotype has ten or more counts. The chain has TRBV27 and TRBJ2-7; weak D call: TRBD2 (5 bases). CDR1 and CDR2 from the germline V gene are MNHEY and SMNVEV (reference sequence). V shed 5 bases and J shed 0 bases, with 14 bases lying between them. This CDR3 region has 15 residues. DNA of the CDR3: TGTGCCAGCAGTCCAACGGCGGGCTACTCCTACGAGCAGTACTTC. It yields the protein CASSPTAGYSYEQYF.

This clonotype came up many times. This chain's CDR3 is CASSEFSRDGYTF. CDR3 nucleotide sequence: TGTGCCAGCAGTGAGTTCTCCAGGGATGGCTACACCTTC. The genes are TRBV25-1 and TRBJ1-2; a possible D gene is TRBD1 (5 bases). CDR1 MGHDK and CDR2 SYGVNS come from the germline V gene. This CDR3 has 13 amino acids. With 3 bases removed from V and 6 bases from J, the gap between germline ends came to 11 bases.

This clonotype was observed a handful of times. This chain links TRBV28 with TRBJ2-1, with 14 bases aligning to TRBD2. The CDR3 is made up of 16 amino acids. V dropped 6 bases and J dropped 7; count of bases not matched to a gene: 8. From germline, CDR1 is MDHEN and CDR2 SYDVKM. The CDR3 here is CASSSAGLAGVNEQFF. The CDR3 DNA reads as TGTGCCAGCAGCTCTGCGGGACTAGCGGGAGTAAATGAGCAGTTCTTC.

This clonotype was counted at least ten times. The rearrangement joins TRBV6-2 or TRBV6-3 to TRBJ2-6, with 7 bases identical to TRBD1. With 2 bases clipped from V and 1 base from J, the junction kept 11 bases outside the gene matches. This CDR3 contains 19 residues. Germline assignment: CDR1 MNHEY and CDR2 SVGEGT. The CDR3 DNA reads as TGTGCCAGCAGTTACAGGGGGCGACTAACCCGTTCTGGGGCCAACGTCCTGACTTTC. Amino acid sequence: CASSYRGRLTRSGANVLTF.

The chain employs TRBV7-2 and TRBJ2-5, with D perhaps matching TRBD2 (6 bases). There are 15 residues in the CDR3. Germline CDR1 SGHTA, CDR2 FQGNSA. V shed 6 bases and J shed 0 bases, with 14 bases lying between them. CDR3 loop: CASSQPGVYQETQYF. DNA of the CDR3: TGTGCCAGCAGTCAACCGGGAGTCTACCAAGAGACCCAGTACTTC.

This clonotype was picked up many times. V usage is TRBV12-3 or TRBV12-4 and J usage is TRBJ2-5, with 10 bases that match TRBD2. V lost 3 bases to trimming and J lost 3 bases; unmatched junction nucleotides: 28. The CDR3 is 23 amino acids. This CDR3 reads CASSFRDSGRLETSGYPEETQYF. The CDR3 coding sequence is TGTGCCAGCAGTTTCCGGGACAGCGGGCGTTTAGAGACTAGCGGGTACCCAGAAGAGACCCAGTACTTC.

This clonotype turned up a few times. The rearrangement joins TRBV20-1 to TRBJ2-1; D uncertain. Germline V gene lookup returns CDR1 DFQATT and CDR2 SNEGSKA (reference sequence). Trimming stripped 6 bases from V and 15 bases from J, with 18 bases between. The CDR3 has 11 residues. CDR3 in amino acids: CSARHWVRRFF. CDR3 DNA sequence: TGCAGTGCACGACACTGGGTCCGCAGGTTCTTC.

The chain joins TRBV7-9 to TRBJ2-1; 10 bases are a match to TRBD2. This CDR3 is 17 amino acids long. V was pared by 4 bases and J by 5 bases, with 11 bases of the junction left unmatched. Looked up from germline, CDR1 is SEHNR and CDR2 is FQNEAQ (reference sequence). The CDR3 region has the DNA TGTGCCAGCAGCTCGCCAAGGGCTAGCGGGAGCGACAATGAGCAGTTCTTC. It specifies CASSSPRASGSDNEQFF.

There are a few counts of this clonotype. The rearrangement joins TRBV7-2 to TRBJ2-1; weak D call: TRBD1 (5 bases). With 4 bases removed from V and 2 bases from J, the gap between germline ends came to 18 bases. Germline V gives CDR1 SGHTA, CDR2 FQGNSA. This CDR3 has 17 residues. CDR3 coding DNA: TGTGCCAGCAGCTCACGGCCAGGGTCCGTTACCTACAATGAGCAGTTCTTC. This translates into CASSSRPGSVTYNEQFF. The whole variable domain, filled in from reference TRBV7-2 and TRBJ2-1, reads GAGVSQSPSNKVTEKGKDVELRCDPISGHTALYWYRQSLGQGLEFLIYFQGNSAPDKSGLPSDRFSAERTGGSVSTLTIQRTQQEDSAVYLCASSSRPGSVTYNEQFFGPGTRLTVL.

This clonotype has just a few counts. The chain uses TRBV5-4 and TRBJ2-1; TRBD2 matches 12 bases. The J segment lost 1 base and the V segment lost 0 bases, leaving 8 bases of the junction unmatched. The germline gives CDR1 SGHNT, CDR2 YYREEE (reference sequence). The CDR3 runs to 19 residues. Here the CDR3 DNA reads TGTGCCAGCAGCTTGGTTCCGGGACTAGCGGGTATTTCCTACAATGAGCAGTTCTTC. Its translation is CASSLVPGLAGISYNEQFF.

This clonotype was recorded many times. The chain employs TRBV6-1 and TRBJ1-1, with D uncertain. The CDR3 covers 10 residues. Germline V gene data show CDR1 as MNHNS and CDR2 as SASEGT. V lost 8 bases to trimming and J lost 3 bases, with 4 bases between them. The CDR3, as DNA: TGTGCCAGCCGCTACACTGAAGCTTTCTTT. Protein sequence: CASRYTEAFF.

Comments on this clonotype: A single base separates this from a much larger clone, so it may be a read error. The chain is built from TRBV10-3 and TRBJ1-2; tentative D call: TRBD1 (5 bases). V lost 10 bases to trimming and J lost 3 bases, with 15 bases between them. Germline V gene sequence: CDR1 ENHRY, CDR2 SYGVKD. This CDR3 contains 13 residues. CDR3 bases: TGTGCCACCACTGCAGGGTACGACTATGGCTACACCTTC. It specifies CATTAGYDYGYTF.